This T cell receptor beta chain was found in a study of vaccination and CD4 T cells after COVID-19. About the study: At a median approximately 72 days (range 14 to 241) after dose two, post-vaccine samples were obtained.

Germline CDR1 GTSNPN, CDR2 SVGIG (reference sequence). Trimming took 0 bases from V and 1 from J, leaving 15 bases between them. The CDR3 spans 16 residues. As concerns this clonotype: Its antigen is still unknown.

CD4+ T cells that had been cultured provided DNA sequenced with the Oncomine TCR Beta short-read assay. TCRdb ran MiXCR on the PCR reads and lists one entry per CDR3 protein. The sample shows about 6,500 distinct CDR3 sequences, roughly 18% of them seen only once. Treatment specified: roughly nine-day PBMC culture with coronavirus spike peptide pools or control peptides (ViraFEST assay). Dates of positive PCR ran from March to December 2020, before US Alpha, Beta and Delta variants. Cultures of PBMCs, about 2 million per well, were set up with about 10 IU/ml IL-2 and roughly 9 ug/ml peptide pools. The clonotype was recovered from a human donor who had recovered from COVID-19. This chain joins TRBV30 and TRBJ2-5; D may be TRBD2 (5 bases). The sample consisted of CD4+ T cells from blood, cultured in vitro. The CDR3 DNA sequence: TGTGCCTGGAGTGTATCTGGAGGACTCTCCCAAGAGACCCAGTACTTC. It encodes CAWSVSGGLSQETQYF.